The entry below gives a single TCR beta chain sequence along with its context. Method: immunoSEQ multiplex PCR; TCRdb's copy keeps in-frame clones and lacks some. Of approximately 27,000 clones in the sample, more than 80% are singletons; the top ten hold 10%. The source of the sample is a study of blood T cell repertoires in COVID-19. The specimen sequenced was peripheral blood. This clonotype was sampled from a man aged 55 to 70 with acute or convalescent COVID-19.

The chain's CDR3 is CAWRAVPRSARNEQFF. CDR3 coding DNA: TGTGCCTGGAGAGCCGTTCCAAGGAGTGCAAGGAATGAGCAGTTCTTC. The rearrangement uses TRBV30 and TRBJ2-1; D is ambiguous. CDR1 and CDR2 (germline): GTSNPN, SVGIG (reference sequence). This CDR3 spans 16 amino acids. Trimming took off 3 bases at V and 7 bases at J, with 22 bases between the two ends.